What follows is one T cell receptor (beta chain) and its context. This sample is drawn from a study of blood T cell repertoires in COVID-19. TCRdb keeps only in-frame clones here, not all; method: immunoSEQ multiplex PCR. The sample records about 200,000 clones, 80% to 90% being singletons. Each recovered donor of Cohort 3 presented with two negative PCRs, clearance, or symptom resolution. The clonotype comes from a woman younger than 30 who had recovered from COVID-19. The specimen sequenced was PBMCs or T cells enriched from blood (not recorded which).

CDR3 protein: CASSESHNTEAFF. The CDR3 nucleotides read TGTGCCAGCAGTGAAAGCCACAACACTGAAGCTTTCTTT. V is TRBV6-4 and J is TRBJ1-1; D is uncertain. The CDR3 extends over 13 amino acids. Germline V gene lookup returns CDR1 MRHNA and CDR2 SNTAGT. The V end was cut by 3 bases, the J end by 2 bases, with 7 bases between.